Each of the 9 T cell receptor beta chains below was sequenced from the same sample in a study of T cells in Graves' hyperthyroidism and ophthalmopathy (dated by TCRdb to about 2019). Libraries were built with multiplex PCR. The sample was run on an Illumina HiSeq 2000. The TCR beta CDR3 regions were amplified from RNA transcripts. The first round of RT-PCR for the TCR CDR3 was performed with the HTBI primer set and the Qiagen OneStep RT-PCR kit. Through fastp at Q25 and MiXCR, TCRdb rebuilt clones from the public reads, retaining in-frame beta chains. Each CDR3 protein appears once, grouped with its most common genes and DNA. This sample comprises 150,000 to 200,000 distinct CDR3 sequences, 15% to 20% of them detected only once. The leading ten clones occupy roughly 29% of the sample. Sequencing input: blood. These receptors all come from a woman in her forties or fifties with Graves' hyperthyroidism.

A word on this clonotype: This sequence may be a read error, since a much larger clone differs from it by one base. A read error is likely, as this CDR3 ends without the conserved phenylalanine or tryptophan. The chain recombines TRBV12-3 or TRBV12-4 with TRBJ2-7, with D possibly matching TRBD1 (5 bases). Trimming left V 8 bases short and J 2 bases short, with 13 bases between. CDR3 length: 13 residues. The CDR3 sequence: CASGRPDTYEQYL. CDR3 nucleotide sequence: TGTGCCAGCGGCCGCCCGGACACCTACGAGCAGTACCTC.

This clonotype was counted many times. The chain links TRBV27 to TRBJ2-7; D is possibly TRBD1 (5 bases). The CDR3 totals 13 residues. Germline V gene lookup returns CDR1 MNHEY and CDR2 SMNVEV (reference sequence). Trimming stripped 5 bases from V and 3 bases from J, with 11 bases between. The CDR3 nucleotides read TGTGCCAGCAGTCCGACAGAGAACTACGAGCAGTACTTC. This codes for CASSPTENYEQYF.

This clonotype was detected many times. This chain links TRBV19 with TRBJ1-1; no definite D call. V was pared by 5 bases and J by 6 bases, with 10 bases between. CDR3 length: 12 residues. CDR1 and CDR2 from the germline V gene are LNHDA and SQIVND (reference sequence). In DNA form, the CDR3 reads TGTGCCAGTAGTCACACGGGCGCTGAAGCTTTCTTT. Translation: CASSHTGAEAFF. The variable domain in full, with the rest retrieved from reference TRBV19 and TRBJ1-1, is DGGITQSPKYLFRKEGQNVTLSCEQNLNHDAMYWYRQDPGQGLRLIYYSQIVNDFQKGDIAEGYSVSREKKESFPLTVTSAQKNPTAFYLCASSHTGAEAFFGQGTRLTVV.

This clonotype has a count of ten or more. The DNA for the CDR3 is TGTGCCAGCAGCCCGATCGGGGTCGATACGCAGTATTTT. Translation gives CASSPIGVDTQYF. The V gene is TRBV7-6, the J gene TRBJ2-3, with TRBD2 as a possible D gene (5 bases). The CDR3 is 13 residues long. Trimming pared 5 bases from V and 6 bases from J, leaving 12 bases between. CDR1 and CDR2 from the germline V gene are SGHVS and FNYEAQ.

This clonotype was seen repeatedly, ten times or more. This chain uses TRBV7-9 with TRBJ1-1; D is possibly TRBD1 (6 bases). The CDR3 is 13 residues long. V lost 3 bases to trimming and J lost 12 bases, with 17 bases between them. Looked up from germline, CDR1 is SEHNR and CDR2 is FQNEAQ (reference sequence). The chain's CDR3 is CASSFEGNRETFF. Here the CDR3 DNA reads TGTGCCAGCAGCTTCGAGGGGAACAGGGAGACTTTCTTT. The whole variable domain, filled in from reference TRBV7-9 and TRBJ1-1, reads DTGVSQNPRHKITKRGQNVTFRCDPISEHNRLYWYRQTLGQGPEFLTYFQNEAQLEKSRLLSDRFSAERPKGSFSTLEIQRTEQGDSAMYLCASSFEGNRETFFGQGTRLTVV.

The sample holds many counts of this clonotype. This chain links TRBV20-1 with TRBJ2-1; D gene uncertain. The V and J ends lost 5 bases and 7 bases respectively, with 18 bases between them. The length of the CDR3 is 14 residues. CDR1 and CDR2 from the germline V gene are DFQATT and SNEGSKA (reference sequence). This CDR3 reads CSAGDNLGGNEQFF. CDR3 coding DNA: TGCAGTGCTGGGGATAATCTGGGTGGGAATGAGCAGTTCTTC.

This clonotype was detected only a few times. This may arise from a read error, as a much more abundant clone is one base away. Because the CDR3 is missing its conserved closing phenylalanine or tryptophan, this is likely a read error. This CDR3 reads CASHRAATYSNTEAFS. DNA of the CDR3: TGTGCCAGTCATCGGGCTGCAACCTATTCGAACACTGAAGCTTTCTCT. The rearrangement links TRBV6-1 to TRBJ1-1, with unresolved D. The CDR3 spans 16 residues. V lost 9 bases and J 1 base, leaving 21 bases between the germline ends. Germline V CDR1 and CDR2: MNHNS, SASEGT.

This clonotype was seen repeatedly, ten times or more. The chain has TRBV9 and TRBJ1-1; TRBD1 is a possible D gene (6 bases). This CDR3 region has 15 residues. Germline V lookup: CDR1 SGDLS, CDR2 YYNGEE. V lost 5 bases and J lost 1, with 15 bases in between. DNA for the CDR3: TGTGCCAGCAGAGGGGGACTCCTTCAGAACACTGAAGCTTTCTTT. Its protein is CASRGGLLQNTEAFF.

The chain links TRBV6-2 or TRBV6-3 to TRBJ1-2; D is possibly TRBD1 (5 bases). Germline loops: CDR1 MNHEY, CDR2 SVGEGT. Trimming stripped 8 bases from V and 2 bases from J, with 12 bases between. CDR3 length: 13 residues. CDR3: CASGDTGNYGYTF. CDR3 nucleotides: TGTGCCAGCGGTGACACAGGAAACTATGGCTACACCTTC.